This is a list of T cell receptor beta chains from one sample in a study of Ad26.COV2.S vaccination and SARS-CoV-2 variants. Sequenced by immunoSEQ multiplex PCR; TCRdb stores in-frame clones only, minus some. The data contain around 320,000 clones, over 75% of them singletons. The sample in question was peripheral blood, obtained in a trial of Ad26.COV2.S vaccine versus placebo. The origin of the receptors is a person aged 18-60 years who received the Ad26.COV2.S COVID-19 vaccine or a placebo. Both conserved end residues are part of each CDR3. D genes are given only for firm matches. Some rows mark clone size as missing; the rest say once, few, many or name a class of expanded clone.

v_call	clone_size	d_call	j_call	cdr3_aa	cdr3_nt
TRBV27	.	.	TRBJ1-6	CASRRSGASPLHF	TGTGCCAGCAGACGCTCAGGGGCCTCACCCCTCCACTTT
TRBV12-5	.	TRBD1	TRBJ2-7	CASGSHDRGRYEQYF	TGTGCTAGTGGTTCCCACGACAGGGGGCGGTACGAGCAGTACTTC
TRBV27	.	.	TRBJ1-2	CASSPTGLSYGYTF	TGTGCCAGCAGTCCTACAGGGCTTTCCTATGGCTACACCTTC
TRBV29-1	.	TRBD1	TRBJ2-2	CSVEDWGTGMNTGELFF	TGCAGCGTTGAGGATTGGGGGACAGGCATGAACACCGGGGAGCTGTTTTTT
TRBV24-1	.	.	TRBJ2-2	CATSDPRTPNTGELFF	TGTGCCACCAGTGACCCGAGGACACCGAACACCGGGGAGCTGTTTTTT
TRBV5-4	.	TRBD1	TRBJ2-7	CASSLGGSQGSEQYF	TGTGCCAGCAGCTTGGGGGGTTCACAGGGGAGCGAGCAGTACTTC
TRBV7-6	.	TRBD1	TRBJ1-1	CASSPGGRHGYGTEAFF	TGTGCCAGCAGCCCAGGGGGACGGCACGGCTATGGCACTGAAGCTTTCTTT
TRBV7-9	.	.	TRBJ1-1	CASSLYDTEAFF	TGTGCCAGCAGCTTATATGACACTGAAGCTTTCTTT
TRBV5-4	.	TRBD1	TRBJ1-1	CASSLGPGQQNTEAFF	TGTGCCAGCAGCTTGGGTCCGGGACAGCAGAACACTGAAGCTTTCTTT
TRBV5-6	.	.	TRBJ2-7	CASSSTGQSSYEQYF	TGTGCCAGCAGCTCAACTGGGCAGAGCTCCTACGAGCAGTACTTC
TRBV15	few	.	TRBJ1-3	CATSRGGNTIYF	TGTGCCACCAGCAGAGGGGGTAACACCATATATTTT
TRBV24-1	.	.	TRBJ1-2	CATSDWTYNYGYTF	TGTGCCACCAGTGATTGGACCTATAACTATGGCTACACCTTC
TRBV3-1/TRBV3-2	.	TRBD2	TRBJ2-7	CASSQERTSGGPDEQYF	TGTGCCAGCAGCCAAGAGAGGACTAGCGGGGGGCCCGACGAGCAGTACTTC
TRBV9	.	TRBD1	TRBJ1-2	CASSQLGQGAYGYTF	TGTGCCAGCAGCCAATTAGGACAGGGGGCCTATGGCTACACCTTC
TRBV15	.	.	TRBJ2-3	CATSKRDRTDTQYF	TGTGCCACCAGCAAACGGGATCGCACAGATACGCAGTATTTT
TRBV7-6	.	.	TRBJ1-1	CASSSTSNTEAFF	TGTGCCAGCAGCTCTACATCGAACACTGAAGCTTTCTTT
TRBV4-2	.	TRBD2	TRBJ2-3	CASSPGGASGASDTQYF	TGTGCCAGCAGCCCAGGAGGGGCTAGCGGGGCATCAGATACGCAGTATTTT
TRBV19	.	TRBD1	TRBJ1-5	CASSIVDRDNQPQHF	TGTGCCAGTAGTATAGTCGACAGGGACAATCAGCCCCAGCATTTT
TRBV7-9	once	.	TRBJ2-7	CASSLGGANSYEQYF	TGTGCCAGCAGCTTAGGGGGGGCGAACTCCTACGAGCAGTACTTC
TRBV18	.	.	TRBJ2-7	CASSPDLTRTYEQYF	TGTGCCAGCTCACCCGACCTGACCCGTACCTACGAGCAGTACTTC
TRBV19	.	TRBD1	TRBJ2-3	CATGTGTDTQYF	TGTGCGACCGGGACAGGGACAGATACGCAGTATTTT
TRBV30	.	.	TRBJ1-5	CAWSAGAEQPQHF	TGTGCCTGGAGTGCCGGGGCCGAGCAGCCCCAGCATTTT
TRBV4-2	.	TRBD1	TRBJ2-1	CASSQPIRGHSYNEQFF	TGTGCCAGCAGCCAACCTATCAGGGGGCATTCCTACAATGAGCAGTTCTTC
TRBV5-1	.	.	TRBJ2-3	CASSLSGSADTQYF	TGCGCCAGCAGCTTAAGTGGGTCAGCAGATACGCAGTATTTT
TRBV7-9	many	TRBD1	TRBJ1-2	CASSYEYEGDRGGYGYTF	TGTGCCAGCAGCTACGAGTATGAGGGGGACAGGGGAGGCTATGGCTACACCTTC
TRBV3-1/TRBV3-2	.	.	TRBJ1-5	CASSPSGGSPQPQHF	TGTGCCAGCAGCCCGTCGGGGGGGTCTCCTCAGCCCCAGCATTTT
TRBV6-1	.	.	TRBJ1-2	CASSESMEIYYGYTF	TGTGCCAGCAGTGAATCAATGGAAATTTACTATGGCTACACCTTC
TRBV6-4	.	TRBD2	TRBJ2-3	CASSVGLAGGNTDTQYF	TGTGCCAGCAGTGTCGGACTAGCGGGGGGGAACACAGATACGCAGTATTTT
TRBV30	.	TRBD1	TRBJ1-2	CAWRVGTEGFRYTF	TGTGCCTGGAGGGTTGGGACAGAGGGGTTTCGCTACACCTTC
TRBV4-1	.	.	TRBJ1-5	CASSQQSRDQPQHF	TGCGCCAGCAGCCAACAATCCAGGGATCAGCCCCAGCATTTT
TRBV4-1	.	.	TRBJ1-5	CASSAMGGDQPQHF	TGCGCCAGCAGCGCGATGGGGGGGGATCAGCCCCAGCATTTT